This T cell receptor beta chain was captured by sequencing in a study of cytomegalovirus exposure and HLA in healthy donors. Only in-frame clones appear in the TCRdb table, and some are missing; sequencing was by immunoSEQ multiplex PCR. The sample gives 200,000 to 250,000 clones, 65% to 85% of which show up once; more than 12% is in the top ten. The study, taken as a whole, reports: The authors enumerated around 150 TCR beta chains as linked to cytomegalovirus.

Worth noting for this clone: The target antigen is unknown.

The TCR originated in a woman aged 25 to 39 in good health and CMV-seropositive. The source material was PBMCs.

Here the CDR3 DNA reads TGCGCCAGCAGACGGGGAGAGGCAGATACGCAGTATTTT. Protein product: CASRRGEADTQYF. The chain recombines TRBV5-1 with TRBJ2-3; a weak D match, TRBD2 (5 bases). Germline-derived CDR1 and CDR2 are SGHRS and YFSETQ. The CDR3 runs 13 residues. Trimming removed 5 bases from V and 4 bases from J, with 11 bases in between.